Sequencing of this T cell receptor beta chain was carried out in a study of blood T cell repertoires in COVID-19 (TCRdb year 2020). Looking at the study overall: Collaborator samples came from the United States, Italy and Spain and covered acute and convalescent phases of COVID-19. The material from the prospective study consisted of cDNA or gDNA derived from T cells, B-cell-depleted T cells, or PBMCs. Deeply sampled blood TCRbeta repertoires from subjects exposed to, actively infected with, or recovered from COVID-19 were included in the dataset. The repertoires were released in a freely available public database intended as a resource for research on the immune response to SARS-CoV-2. Samples came from the ongoing ImmuneRACE study (first 160 participants) plus 1,254 subjects from 6 global collaborators. A de-identified subject ID, COVID-19 status, age in years and sex were almost always included in the sample metadata. Where HLA class I and class II types were available, the types were taken from metadata supplied by the sample provider, not from assay-based typing. General conclusions and limits of the study: How much clinical and demographic metadata was included differed by source and by participant, and the metadata was provided uncurated.

The germline ends are 11 bases apart after V is trimmed by 4 bases and J by 0 bases. The CDR3 covers 15 residues, taking in both the cysteine and the phenylalanine. Only the CDR3 DNA is retained, 45 bases long and in frame from the first base. Per the germline V gene, SGHRS is the CDR1 and YFSETQ is the CDR2. Each collaborating institution followed its own protocols to collect whole blood in K2EDTA tubes. For TCRbeta analysis, collaborators shipped samples in one of three forms: frozen whole blood, isolated PBMCs, or DNA extracted from either of those sample types. The immunoSEQ Assay, a bias-controlled multiplex PCR, was used to amplify TCRbeta CDR3 regions from genomic DNA. Processing in the source paper ran as follows. Nucleated cell counts per sample were estimated from amplification of reference gene primers within the assay. To quantify the absolute abundance of each unique TCRbeta CDR3 rearrangement, sequence reads were collapsed and filtered. For each sample, productive Simpson clonality was calculated as the square root of Simpson's diversity index over productive rearrangements. In its TCRdb copy, this immuneACCESS table keeps in-frame sequences only and misses some clones. Where compared with another copy, unresolved V genes explain less than half of these, and the others have no known cause. The DNA was the basis for D and trimming; V, J and clone size are from that table. Across this sample there are under 95,000 clones, with 87% seen only once. The top ten hold around 5% of the sample.

On this clone: Its antigen is still unknown. No much larger clonotype is one base removed from it; base qualities were not supplied.

Material for sequencing was peripheral blood. The chain is encoded by TRBV5-1 joined to TRBJ1-3; the D gene is unclear. This clonotype originated in a woman of 80 years or more with acute or convalescent COVID-19. The nucleotide sequence reads as follows: TGCGCCAGCAGCGACCCGGGTGGCTCTGGAAACACCATATATTTT. It specifies CASSDPGGSGNTIYF.